Reported below is one T cell receptor (beta chain). The target of this receptor is not known. Qualities for individual bases were not recorded, and no much larger clone is one base off. The germline V gene (reference sequence) provides CDR1 DFQATT and CDR2 SNEGSKA. Trimming leaves V shorter by 6 bases and J shorter by 14 bases, with the junction holding 12 bases beyond the gene matches. From the cysteine up to the phenylalanine, the CDR3 has a length of 12 residues. Here the CDR3 DNA is all that survives: 36 bases in frame from base 1. This specimen belongs to a study of post-analysis software for immune sequencing data (dated by TCRdb to about 2015). Concerning the study at large: Recorded disease courses included relapsing-remitting, secondary progressive and progressive-relapsing multiple sclerosis, with some patients lacking subtype annotation. Patient repertoires were compared against over ten previously published healthy control repertoires from donors aged about 6 to 27 years. A subset of samples was prepared in parallel using single-end sample barcoding, then pooled and co-amplified after Illumina adapter ligation. The research as a whole found: Strong co-clustering of samples prepared in the same batch was shown by direct clustering with F measure, prompting a batch-effect correction. The control group was slightly older than the multiple sclerosis patient group. Significantly higher frequencies in patients than in controls were found for five or six TRBV segments, including TRBV5-6, TRBV5-1 and TRBV20-1. Multiple sclerosis patients had significantly lower normalized Chao1 diversity than controls, a result that suggests substantial peripheral T-cell clonal expansion.

The library was prepared using PCR. Sequencing took place on an Illumina HiSeq 2500. Unique molecular identifiers were incorporated into TCR beta cDNA libraries to reduce PCR and sequencing biases. Roughly 0.5 million cDNA molecules were obtained per 1 to 10 million input T cells, so each molecule approximated one T cell. Patient libraries were prepared and sequenced with the same protocol used for the earlier healthy control dataset. Within a given batch, samples were prepared together, multiplexed and sequenced on the same HiSeq lane. The authors processed their data as follows. Raw barcoded reads were processed with MIGEC, discarding single-read molecular identifier groups before consensus assembly and CDR3 extraction. Clonotype tables were post-analysed with VDJtools, and diversity was normalized by down-sampling all datasets to the smallest sample size. In repertoire overlap clustering, CDR3 amino acid sequences, but not nucleotide sequences, were matched to correct batch-related cross-sample contamination. TCRdb trimmed public reads at Q25 via fastp, called clones via MiXCR and kept in-frame beta chains. Entries are consolidated by CDR3 protein sequence, retaining the most common genes and DNA. The authors' filters were not applied to this entry. The sample table records roughly 800,000 distinct CDR3 sequences; under 60% of these occur just once. The ten largest clones represent approximately 5% of the sample.

To demonstrate the VDJtools post-analysis software, TCR beta repertoires were profiled from the peripheral blood of about 13 young patients with multiple sclerosis. The multiple sclerosis patients were children and adolescents ranging in age from 6 to 15 years. The source is a girl aged 5-17 years with multiple sclerosis. The material sequenced was blood. The rearranged segments are TRBV20-1 and TRBJ2-1, and TRBD2 matches 8 of the central bases. The bases are TGCAGTGCCAGACCGAGAGCGGGGGTAGAGTTCTTC. Its coded protein is CSARPRAGVEFF.